These 16 T cell receptor beta chains were all obtained from the same sample, sequenced in a study of T cells expressing NK-cell markers. TCRdb reworked the 5' RACE reads into one entry per CDR3 protein, no DNA. The record lists roughly 180,000 distinct CDR3 sequences, of which the ten most abundant hold roughly 21%. The sample was blood T cells: a sorted CD56 or NKG2C T cell subset, CD4+ or CD8+ T cells, or bulk PBMC T cells (not recorded which). The receptors stem from a man aged 18 to 69 in good health.

This chain joins TRBV18 and TRBJ2-7. The CDR3 is made up of 14 amino acids. Germline V gene data show CDR1 as KGHSH and CDR2 as LQKENI. CDR3 region: CASSPPPGPYEQYF.

The chain joins TRBV7-9 to TRBJ1-5; TCRdb's D gene call, TRBD1, goes unchecked for lack of DNA. The CDR3 length is 12 residues. Germline-derived CDR1 and CDR2 are SEHNR and FQNEAQ (reference sequence). This CDR3 is CASSNGPGTQHF.

The chain links TRBV2 to TRBJ1-1; checking the TCRdb D call of TRBD1 is not possible without DNA. Germline values: CDR1 SNHLY, CDR2 FYNNEI. The CDR3 contains 15 residues. CDR3 sequence: CASILGTYMNTEAFF.

The chain combines TRBV7-2 with TRBJ2-7; no DNA is available, so the TRBD1 call from TCRdb remains unchecked. This CDR3 region has 14 residues. The V gene's germline CDR1 is SGHTA and CDR2 FQGNSA. CDR3 sequence: CASSLGGVTYEQYF.

The chain combines TRBV3-1 with TRBJ2-7; TCRdb calls TRBD1, which cannot be checked without DNA. This CDR3 contains 17 residues. The germline V gene has CDR1 LGHDT and CDR2 YNNKEL (reference sequence). The CDR3 loop reads CASSPHPGQGKSYEQYF.

The chain is built from TRBV6-6 and TRBJ2-1; absent DNA, TCRdb's TRBD1 call cannot be checked. This CDR3 has 13 amino acids. Looked up from germline, CDR1 is MNHNY and CDR2 is SVGAGI (reference sequence). This chain's CDR3 is CASNQGPNNEQFF.

The rearrangement uses TRBV7-9 and TRBJ2-7; TCRdb reports TRBD2, a call that lacks DNA to check it against. The CDR3 extends over 16 amino acids. The V gene's germline CDR1 is SEHNR and CDR2 FQNEAQ (reference sequence). The CDR3 sequence is CASSFGPSQSSYEQYF.

The rearrangement uses TRBV5-1 and TRBJ1-5. The germline gives CDR1 SGHRS, CDR2 YFSETQ. CDR3 length: 13 amino acids. CDR3 amino acids: CASSQSWNQPQHF.

The gene calls are TRBV13 and TRBJ2-3; lacking DNA, the TRBD1 call made by TCRdb goes unchecked. This CDR3 has 16 amino acids. Looked up from germline, CDR1 is PRHDT and CDR2 is FYEKMQ (reference sequence). The CDR3 region is CASSSRTTLSTDTQYF.

CDR3 in amino acids: CATKDRIGGEKLFF. This chain uses TRBV15 with TRBJ1-4; TCRdb's assignment of TRBD1 cannot be checked, as there is no DNA. CDR1 and CDR2 from the germline V gene are LNHNV and YYDKDF (reference sequence). This CDR3 spans 14 amino acids.

This chain's CDR3 is CASSYQGRLNTGELFF. V usage is TRBV6-5 and J usage is TRBJ2-2; lacking DNA, the TRBD1 call made by TCRdb goes unchecked. This CDR3 contains 16 residues. CDR1 MNHEY and CDR2 SVGAGI come from the germline V gene.

This chain connects TRBV6-5 to TRBJ1-6. There are 13 residues in the CDR3. Germline V gives CDR1 MNHEY, CDR2 SVGAGI. CDR3 amino acids: CASSLRPNSPLHF.

The CDR3 is CASSLGGTGAVYGYTF. The chain has TRBV5-1 and TRBJ1-2; TCRdb lists TRBD1, though no DNA is available to test this call. The germline gives CDR1 SGHRS, CDR2 YFSETQ. This CDR3 region has 16 residues.

The rearrangement uses TRBV7-8 and TRBJ2-2; TCRdb's D call, TRBD1, is unchecked because there is no DNA. The CDR3 has 16 residues. Germline values: CDR1 SGHVS, CDR2 FQNEAQ. CDR3: CASSPKAGGQTGELFF.

The chain combines TRBV7-9 with TRBJ2-5; the TCRdb D gene call, TRBD1, has no DNA to confirm it. This CDR3 has 16 amino acids. The V gene's germline CDR1 is SEHNR and CDR2 FQNEAQ (reference sequence). The CDR3 protein is CASSPFGTGGEQTQYF.

The rearrangement uses TRBV2 and TRBJ2-1. CDR1 and CDR2 from the germline V gene are SNHLY and FYNNEI. The CDR3 runs 12 residues. CDR3 region: CASSSAKNEQFF.